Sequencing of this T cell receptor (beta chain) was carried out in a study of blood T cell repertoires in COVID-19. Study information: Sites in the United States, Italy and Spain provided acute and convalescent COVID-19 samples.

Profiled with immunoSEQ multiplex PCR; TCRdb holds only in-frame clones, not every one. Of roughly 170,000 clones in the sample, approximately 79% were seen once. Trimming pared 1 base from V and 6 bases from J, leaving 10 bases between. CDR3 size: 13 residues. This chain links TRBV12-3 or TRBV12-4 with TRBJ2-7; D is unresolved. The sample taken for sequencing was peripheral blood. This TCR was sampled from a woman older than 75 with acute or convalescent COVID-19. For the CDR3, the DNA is TGTGCCAGCAGTTTAGATGGTGTCGGCGAGCAGTACTTC. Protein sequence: CASSLDGVGEQYF.